This T cell receptor beta chain stems from a study of beta chain features in type 1 diabetes. At the level of the study: On cell yields, gender and age, patients and healthy donors were similar. Whole-study results and caveats: Fewer insertions but more deletions were seen at VDJ junctions in type 1 diabetes patients. TCRB CDR3 length was moderately but significantly reduced in all four CD4+ subsets of Type 1 diabetes patients. Naive, central memory and Treg TCRB repertoires appeared more alike in patients than in healthy donors.

The purity of all sorted populations exceeded 98%. TCRB transcripts that were expressed got sequenced, as all of the isolated RNA had been reverse transcribed. Sequenced by immunoSEQ multiplex PCR; TCRdb stores in-frame clones only, minus some. The sample includes 250,000 to 300,000 clones, roughly 25% of them seen just once. Note on this clone: Its antigen is not identified.

Sequenced: naive CD4+ T cells from blood. The receptor was derived from a woman aged 30 to 39 with type 1 diabetes.

CDR3 sequence: CASSRVGVYEQYF. In nucleotides, the CDR3 is TGTGCCAGCAGCCGTGTAGGGGTATACGAGCAGTACTTC. The rearrangement uses TRBV14 and TRBJ2-7; a weak D match, TRBD1 (5 bases). Trimming pared 4 bases from V and 4 bases from J, leaving 11 bases between. Looked up from germline, CDR1 is SGHDN and CDR2 is FVKESK. The CDR3 loop spans 13 amino acids.